This T cell receptor (beta chain) stems from a study of T cell repertoires in urothelial bladder cancer (dated by TCRdb to the late 2010s). At the level of the whole study: Of the approximately 12 resected lesions, three were clinical stage cT0, three were cTa, three were cT1 and three were cT2 or greater. Around eleven patients with bladder lesions who were undergoing transurethral resection were prospectively identified. The study compared clonality of the TCR repertoire in bladder tumors against clonality in benign bladder inflammation. About a dozen resected bladder lesions, consisting of urothelial carcinoma (UC+) and benign (UC-) specimens, were examined.

What the authors observed across the whole study: Carcinoma specimens had a median tumor infiltrating lymphocyte percentage of 1.5% to 2.5%, while benign specimens had a median of 12%. Fewer T cells were found in urothelial carcinoma specimens than in benign specimens, with medians of roughly 5,600 and 26,000, respectively. In carcinoma specimens, up to 17% of infiltrating lymphocytes were accounted for by a single T-cell clone, compared with roughly 2% in benign specimens.

Measured from the cysteine to the phenylalanine, the CDR3 is 15 residues long. The sequence is cut down to CDR3 DNA, 45 bases in frame from base 1. CDR1 and CDR2 were assigned from the germline V gene as MNHEY and SVGAGI. The junction carries 15 bases between V and J, which are trimmed by 3 bases and 3 bases respectively. The immunoSEQ assay was used to sequence the CDR3 region of the TCR beta chain. Under the source paper's analysis protocol: T-cell fraction, clonal dominance and maximum TCR clone frequency were calculated for each specimen. The immuneACCESS repertoire file appears here via TCRdb, limited to in-frame rearrangements. These files lack a portion of the clones; in checked studies, under half of the deficit traces to unresolved V genes, and the cause of the others is not known. That table supplies the V and J calls and clone size; D and trimming were determined from the DNA. This sample is represented by approximately 9,800 clones; roughly 50% of them were singletons. The ten largest clonotypes hold 25% to 35% of the sample.

Bladder lesion specimens were collected at transurethral resection and stored at -80C. DNA was isolated from bladder specimens obtained during transurethral resection. As for this clone: Its antigen target is currently unknown. Per-base quality was not reported, and no clone a single base away is much larger than it.

Sample: tumor-infiltrating cells from bladder cancer. The V gene is TRBV6-5 and the J gene is TRBJ2-7; the D gene is unclear. The sequence was collected from a human donor with urothelial carcinoma. CDR3 region: CASSYWGESGYEQYF. In nucleotides, the sequence is TGTGCCAGCAGTTATTGGGGTGAATCGGGCTACGAGCAGTACTTC.